This T cell receptor (beta chain) stems from a study of blood T cell repertoires in COVID-19. Study overall: From the United States, Italy and Spain came samples of acute and convalescent COVID-19. T cells, B-cell-depleted T cells, or PBMCs provided the cDNA or gDNA that served as material.

Authors' methods: The authors estimated nucleated cell counts from reference gene primer amplification. Generated by immunoSEQ multiplex PCR, the TCRdb table keeps only in-frame clones and is missing some. V and J calls and clone size come straight from that table; D and trimming were deduced from the DNA. Here the sample spans 200,000 to 250,000 clones, roughly 81% being singletons. This CDR3 comprises 16 residues. CDR1 and CDR2 from the germline V gene are SEHNR and FQNEAQ (reference sequence). V shed 6 bases and J 2 bases; nucleotides not matched to a gene: 7. The receptor was isolated from a man aged 40-49 years with acute or convalescent COVID-19. The rearrangement joins TRBV7-9 to TRBJ2-3, with TRBD2 identical over 11 bases. The source material was peripheral blood. Here the CDR3 reads CASSPGLADSTDTQYF. DNA for the CDR3: TGTGCCAGCAGTCCGGGACTAGCGGACTCCACAGATACGCAGTATTTT.